A selection of T cell receptor beta chains follows, all from one sample in a study of blood T cell repertoires in COVID-19. The data were produced by immunoSEQ multiplex PCR, yet TCRdb's version contains in-frame clones alone and is incomplete. The sample consists of tens of thousands of clones, around 84% of them appearing once. Sequencing input: peripheral blood. The receptors here all came from a man in his 70s with acute or convalescent COVID-19. CDR3s include the opening cysteine and the closing phenylalanine or tryptophan. The order of the fields is D gene, V gene, J gene, clone size, CDR3 protein, CDR3 DNA. D genes are given only for firm matches. Size tells how often a clone was seen (once, few, many) or the class of an expanded clone, and some rows leave it out.

NA	TRBV19	TRBJ1-4	NA	CASSSPAGRREKLFF	TGTGCCAGTAGCTCCCCGGCAGGGCGTCGGGAAAAACTGTTTTTT
TRBD1	TRBV6-5	TRBJ1-5	few	CASKTADRSNQPQHF	TGTGCCAGCAAGACGGCGGACAGGAGCAATCAGCCCCAGCATTTT
TRBD2	TRBV7-9	TRBJ2-2	once	CASSLRLAGHTGELFF	TGTGCCAGCAGCTTACGGCTAGCGGGACACACCGGGGAGCTGTTTTTT
NA	TRBV19	TRBJ1-1	NA	CASSIEQAAFTSIFF	TGTGCCAGTAGTATAGAACAGGCTGCCTTCACGTCGATTTTCTTT
NA	TRBV19	TRBJ1-4	NA	CATNAPGGAVREKLFF	TGTGCCACCAATGCCCCCGGCGGTGCAGTTCGAGAAAAACTGTTTTTT
NA	TRBV12-3/TRBV12-4	TRBJ1-2	NA	CASSSSRGGYTF	TGTGCCAGCAGTTCATCCAGGGGTGGCTACACCTTC
NA	TRBV7-2	TRBJ1-3	NA	CASSLGGNGNTIYF	TGTGCCAGCAGCTTAGGAGGAAATGGAAACACCATATATTTT
TRBD1	TRBV27	TRBJ1-2	NA	CASSPDRGGYGYTF	TGTGCCAGCAGCCCGGACAGGGGGGGCTATGGCTACACCTTC
TRBD2	TRBV27	TRBJ2-3	few	CASSFLAGRGSDTQYF	TGTGCCAGCAGTTTCCTAGCGGGAAGAGGTTCAGATACGCAGTATTTT
NA	TRBV28	TRBJ1-5	NA	CASTPARGAATGNQPQHF	TGTGCCAGCACTCCCGCCCGGGGAGCGGCAACAGGCAATCAGCCCCAGCATTTT
NA	TRBV28	TRBJ2-7	NA	CASSFTPGPYEQYF	TGTGCCAGCAGTTTCACTCCGGGTCCTTACGAGCAGTACTTC
NA	TRBV10-3	TRBJ1-4	NA	CAISGTEREKLFF	TGTGCCATCAGTGGGACTGAACGAGAAAAACTGTTTTTT
NA	TRBV19	TRBJ2-5	NA	CASTPRGTGGETQYF	TGTGCCAGTACCCCGCGGGGAACGGGCGGAGAGACCCAGTACTTC
NA	TRBV6-5	TRBJ2-5	NA	CASRANLGNQETQYF	TGTGCCAGCAGGGCAAATCTGGGCAACCAAGAGACCCAGTACTTC
TRBD2	TRBV4-3	TRBJ2-3	NA	CASSHSGTSGTDTQYF	TGCGCCAGCAGCCATTCCGGGACTAGCGGCACAGATACGCAGTATTTT
TRBD1	TRBV30	TRBJ1-1	NA	CAWSVQFIPGQGFGVTEAFF	TGTGCCTGGAGTGTACAATTCATACCGGGACAGGGGTTTGGGGTCACTGAAGCTTTCTTT
NA	TRBV19	TRBJ2-6	NA	CASTTVGGSSGANVLTF	TGTGCCAGTACCACGGTGGGTGGGAGCTCTGGGGCCAACGTCCTGACTTTC
NA	TRBV2	TRBJ2-3	NA	CASSLAVYTDTQYF	TGTGCCAGCAGTCTGGCGGTATACACAGATACGCAGTATTTT
NA	TRBV5-1	TRBJ2-2	once	CASSLGSGNTGELFF	TGCGCCAGCAGCTTGGGATCCGGGAACACCGGGGAGCTGTTTTTT
TRBD2	TRBV6-1	TRBJ2-1	NA	CASTERLAGGTHLYNEQFF	TGTGCCAGCACTGAAAGGCTAGCGGGAGGCACCCATTTGTACAATGAGCAGTTCTTC
TRBD1	TRBV19	TRBJ1-2	NA	CASTTGTGGPVYGYTF	TGTGCCAGTACGACCGGGACAGGGGGCCCGGTCTATGGCTACACCTTC
TRBD2	TRBV30	TRBJ2-1	NA	CAWRGAGVNNEQFF	TGTGCCTGGAGGGGCGCGGGAGTCAACAATGAGCAGTTCTTC
TRBD2	TRBV5-4	TRBJ2-3	NA	CASSLGPGLAELDTQYF	TGTGCCAGCAGCTTGGGCCCGGGACTAGCGGAGCTGGATACGCAGTATTTT
NA	TRBV7-2	TRBJ2-1	NA	CASSLVTAGYYNEQFF	TGTGCCAGCAGCTTAGTGACGGCAGGTTACTACAATGAGCAGTTCTTC
NA	TRBV6-1	TRBJ2-1	NA	CASSDPGTISGNEQFF	TGTGCCAGCAGTGACCCCGGGACAATCTCCGGCAATGAGCAGTTCTTC
NA	TRBV28	TRBJ2-6	once	CASSSASVLTF	TGTGCCAGCAGTTCTGCTAGCGTCCTGACTTTC
NA	TRBV24-1	TRBJ2-1	NA	CATSDASRSPNEQFF	TGTGCCACCAGTGACGCTAGCAGGAGCCCCAATGAGCAGTTCTTC
NA	TRBV4-1	TRBJ1-4	NA	CASSQGIVVGAPNEKLFF	TGCGCCAGCAGCCAAGGGATCGTCGTGGGGGCCCCTAATGAAAAACTGTTTTTT
NA	TRBV5-5	TRBJ1-1	NA	CASGGVPGLNTEAFF	TGTGCCAGCGGGGGCGTCCCCGGGCTGAACACTGAAGCTTTCTTT
TRBD2	TRBV10-3	TRBJ2-5	NA	CAISDRRETGETQYF	TGTGCCATCAGTGACCGGCGGGAGACCGGAGAGACCCAGTACTTC
NA	TRBV6-1	TRBJ1-2	few	CASSEGRTANYGYTF	TGTGCCAGCAGTGAAGGTCGGACAGCTAACTATGGCTACACCTTC
NA	TRBV2	TRBJ1-2	NA	CASSEGGENYGYTF	TGTGCCAGCAGTGAAGGGGGCGAAAACTATGGCTACACCTTC
TRBD2	TRBV28	TRBJ2-7	NA	CASSLFAGGSSSYEQYF	TGTGCCAGCAGTTTATTCGCTGGCGGGAGTAGCTCCTACGAGCAGTACTTC
NA	TRBV3-1/TRBV3-2	TRBJ2-5	NA	CASSQSRKTQYF	TGTGCCAGCAGCCAATCCAGAAAGACCCAGTACTTC
TRBD2	TRBV5-1	TRBJ2-2	few	CASSLNPSGGANTGELFF	TGCGCCAGCAGCTTGAACCCCAGCGGGGGGGCGAACACCGGGGAGCTGTTTTTT
TRBD2	TRBV11-3	TRBJ2-1	NA	CASSSSGAQTEQFF	TGTGCCAGCAGCTCCAGCGGGGCCCAGACGGAGCAGTTCTTC
TRBD1	TRBV5-1	TRBJ2-3	NA	CASRSDRADTQYF	TGCGCCAGCAGGTCGGACAGGGCAGATACGCAGTATTTT
NA	TRBV12-3/TRBV12-4	TRBJ2-7	NA	CASTTDSSLEQYF	TGTGCCAGCACCACGGACAGTTCCCTCGAGCAGTACTTC
NA	TRBV19	TRBJ1-2	NA	CASSIRTYAGYTF	TGTGCCAGTAGTATAAGAACCTACGCTGGCTACACCTTC
TRBD1	TRBV6-2/TRBV6-3	TRBJ1-1	NA	CASSFRTGVPSEAFF	TGTGCCAGCAGTTTCCGGACAGGGGTCCCCTCTGAAGCTTTCTTT
NA	TRBV6-5	TRBJ1-1	NA	CASSYVSNTEAFF	TGTGCCAGCAGTTATGTCAGTAACACTGAAGCTTTCTTT
NA	TRBV18	TRBJ2-3	NA	CASSPQASSDTQYF	TGTGCCAGCTCACCTCAGGCTAGCTCAGATACGCAGTATTTT
NA	TRBV30	TRBJ2-7	NA	CAWSVPGLSYEQYF	TGTGCCTGGAGTGTACCTGGGCTTTCCTACGAGCAGTACTTC
TRBD1	TRBV7-2	TRBJ1-2	NA	CASSLMGRGNGYTF	TGTGCCAGCAGCTTAATGGGCAGGGGGAATGGCTACACCTTC
NA	TRBV3-1/TRBV3-2	TRBJ1-2	once	CASSQVRGSHYGYTF	TGTGCCAGCAGCCAAGTTAGGGGCAGTCACTATGGCTACACCTTC
NA	TRBV7-9	TRBJ2-5	NA	CASSLAPGTRETQYF	TGTGCCAGCAGCTTAGCCCCCGGGACTCGGGAGACCCAGTACTTC
NA	TRBV28	TRBJ1-4	NA	CATLMYEKLFF	TGTGCCACCCTAATGTATGAAAAACTGTTTTTT
TRBD1	TRBV18	TRBJ1-1	NA	CASSLGMDRVNTEAFF	TGTGCCAGCTCGCTGGGGATGGACAGGGTGAACACTGAAGCTTTCTTT
TRBD1	TRBV3-1/TRBV3-2	TRBJ1-2	NA	CASSQAGQSYGYTF	TGTGCCAGCAGCCAGGCGGGACAGAGCTATGGCTACACCTTC
NA	TRBV5-6	TRBJ1-3	NA	CASSLLQARSGNTIYF	TGTGCCAGCAGCTTGCTGCAGGCACGCTCTGGAAACACCATATATTTT
NA	TRBV5-1	TRBJ2-1	NA	CASSPRRDMGEQFF	TGCGCCAGCAGCCCACGGAGGGATATGGGTGAGCAGTTCTTC
TRBD1	TRBV27	TRBJ2-1	NA	CASSLSDRGFGKNNEQFF	TGTGCCAGCAGTTTATCGGACAGGGGGTTCGGGAAAAACAATGAGCAGTTCTTC